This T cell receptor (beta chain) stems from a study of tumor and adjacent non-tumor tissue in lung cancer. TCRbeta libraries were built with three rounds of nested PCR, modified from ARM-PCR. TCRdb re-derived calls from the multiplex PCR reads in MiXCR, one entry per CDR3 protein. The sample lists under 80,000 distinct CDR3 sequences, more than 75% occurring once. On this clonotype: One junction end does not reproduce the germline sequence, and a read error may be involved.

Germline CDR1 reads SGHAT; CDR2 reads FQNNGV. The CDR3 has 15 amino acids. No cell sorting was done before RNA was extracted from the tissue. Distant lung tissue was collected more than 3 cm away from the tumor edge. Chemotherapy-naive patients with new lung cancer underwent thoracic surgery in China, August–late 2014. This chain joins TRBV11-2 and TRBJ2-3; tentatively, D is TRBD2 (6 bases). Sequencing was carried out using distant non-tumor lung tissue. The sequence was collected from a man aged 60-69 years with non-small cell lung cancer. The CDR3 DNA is TGTGCCAGCACCCTCAAGCGGGTCAAGACAGTTACGCAGTATTTC. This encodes CASTLKRVKTVTQYF.